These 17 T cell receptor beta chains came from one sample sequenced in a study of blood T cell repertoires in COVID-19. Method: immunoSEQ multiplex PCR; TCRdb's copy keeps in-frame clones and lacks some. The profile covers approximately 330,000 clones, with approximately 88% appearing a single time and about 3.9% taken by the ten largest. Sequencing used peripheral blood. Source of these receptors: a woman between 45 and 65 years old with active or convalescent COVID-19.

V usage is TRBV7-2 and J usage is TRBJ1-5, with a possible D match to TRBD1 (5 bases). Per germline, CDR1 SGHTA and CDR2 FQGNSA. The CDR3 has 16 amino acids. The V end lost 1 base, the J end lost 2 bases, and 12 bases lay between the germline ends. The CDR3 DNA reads TGTGCCAGCAGCTTAGGTGCAGGGTCGGGCAATCAGCCCCAGCATTTT. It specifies CASSLGAGSGNQPQHF.

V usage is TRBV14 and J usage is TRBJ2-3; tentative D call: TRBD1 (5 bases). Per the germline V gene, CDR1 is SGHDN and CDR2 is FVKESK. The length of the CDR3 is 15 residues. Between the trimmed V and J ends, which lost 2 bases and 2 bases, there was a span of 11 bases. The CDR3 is CASSQTGILTDTQYF. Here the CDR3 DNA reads TGTGCCAGCAGCCAAACAGGAATCCTCACAGATACGCAGTATTTT.

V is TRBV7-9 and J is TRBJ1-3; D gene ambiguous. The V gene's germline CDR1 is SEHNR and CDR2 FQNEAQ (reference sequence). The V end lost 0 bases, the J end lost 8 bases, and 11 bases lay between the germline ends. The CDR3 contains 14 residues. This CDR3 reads CASSLALAVDTIYF. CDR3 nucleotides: TGTGCCAGCAGCTTAGCGCTGGCAGTGGACACCATATATTTT.

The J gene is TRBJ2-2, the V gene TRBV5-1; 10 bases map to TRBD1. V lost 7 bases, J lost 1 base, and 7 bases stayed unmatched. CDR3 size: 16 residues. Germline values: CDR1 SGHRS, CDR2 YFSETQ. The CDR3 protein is CASWIGQGVNTGELFF. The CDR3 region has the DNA TGCGCCAGCTGGATAGGACAGGGGGTGAACACCGGGGAGCTGTTTTTT.

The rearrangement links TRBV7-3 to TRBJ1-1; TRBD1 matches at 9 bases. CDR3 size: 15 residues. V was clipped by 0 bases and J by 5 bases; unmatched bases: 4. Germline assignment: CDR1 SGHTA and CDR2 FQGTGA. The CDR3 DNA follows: TGTGCCAGCAGCTTAACCCCGGACAGGGGAACTGAAGCTTTCTTT. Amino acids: CASSLTPDRGTEAFF.

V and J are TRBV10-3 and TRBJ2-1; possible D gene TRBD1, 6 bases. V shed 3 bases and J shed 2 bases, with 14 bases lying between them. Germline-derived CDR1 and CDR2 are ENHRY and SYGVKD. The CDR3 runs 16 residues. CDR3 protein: CAISDPLGATYNEQFF. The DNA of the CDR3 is TGTGCCATCAGTGATCCTTTGGGGGCCACCTACAATGAGCAGTTCTTC.

The CDR3 nucleotides read TGTGCCAGCATGTGGGGCAGAAACTATGGCTACACCTTC. Amino acids: CASMWGRNYGYTF. V usage is TRBV28 and J usage is TRBJ1-2; tentative D call: TRBD1 (5 bases). V lost 7 bases and J 2 bases, leaving 11 bases between the germline ends. The V gene's germline CDR1 is MDHEN and CDR2 SYDVKM. The CDR3 spans 13 residues.

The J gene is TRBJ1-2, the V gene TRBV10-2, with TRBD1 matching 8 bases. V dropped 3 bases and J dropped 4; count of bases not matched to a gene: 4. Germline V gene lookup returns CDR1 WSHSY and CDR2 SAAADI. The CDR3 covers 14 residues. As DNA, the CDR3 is TGCGCCAGCAGTGACGGGACAGGCCTCTATGGCTACACCTTC. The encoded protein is CASSDGTGLYGYTF.

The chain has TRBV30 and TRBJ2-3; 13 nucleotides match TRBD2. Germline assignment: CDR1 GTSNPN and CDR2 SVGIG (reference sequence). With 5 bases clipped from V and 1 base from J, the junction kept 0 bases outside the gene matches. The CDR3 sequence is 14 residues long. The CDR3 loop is CAWGLAGGTDTQYF. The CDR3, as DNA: TGTGCCTGGGGACTAGCGGGAGGCACAGATACGCAGTATTTT.

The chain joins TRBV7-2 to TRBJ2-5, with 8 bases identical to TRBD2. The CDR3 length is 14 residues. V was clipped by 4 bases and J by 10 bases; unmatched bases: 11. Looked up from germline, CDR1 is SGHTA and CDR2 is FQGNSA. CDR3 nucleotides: TGTGCCAGCAGCTCGAGAGCGGGAGCTTGGAGCCAGTACTTC. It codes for CASSSRAGAWSQYF. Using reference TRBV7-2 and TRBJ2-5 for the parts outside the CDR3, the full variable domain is GAGVSQSPSNKVTEKGKDVELRCDPISGHTALYWYRQSLGQGLEFLIYFQGNSAPDKSGLPSDRFSAERTGGSVSTLTIQRTQQEDSAVYLCASSSRAGAWSQYFGPGTRLLVL.

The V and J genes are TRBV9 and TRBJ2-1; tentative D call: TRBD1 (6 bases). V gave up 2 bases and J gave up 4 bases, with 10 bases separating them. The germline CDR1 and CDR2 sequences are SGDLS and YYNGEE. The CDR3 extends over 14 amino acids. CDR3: CASSVGQMYNEQFF. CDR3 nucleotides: TGTGCCAGCAGCGTCGGACAGATGTACAATGAGCAGTTCTTC. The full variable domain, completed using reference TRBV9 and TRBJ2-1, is DSGVTQTPKHLITATGQRVTLRCSPRSGDLSVYWYQQSLDQGLQFLIQYYNGEERAKGNILERFSAQQFPDLHSELNLSSLELGDSALYFCASSVGQMYNEQFFGPGTRLTVL.

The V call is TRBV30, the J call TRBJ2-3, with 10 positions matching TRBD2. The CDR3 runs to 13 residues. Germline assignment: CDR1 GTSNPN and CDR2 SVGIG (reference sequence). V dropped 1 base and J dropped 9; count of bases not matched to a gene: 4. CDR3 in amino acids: CAWSAKREGTQYF. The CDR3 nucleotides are TGTGCCTGGAGTGCTAAGCGGGAGGGGACGCAGTATTTT.

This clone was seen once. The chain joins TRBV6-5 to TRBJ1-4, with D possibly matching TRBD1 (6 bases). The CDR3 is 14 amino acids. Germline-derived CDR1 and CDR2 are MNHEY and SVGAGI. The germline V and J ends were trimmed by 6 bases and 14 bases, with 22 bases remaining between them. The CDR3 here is CASSETTGFLYLFF. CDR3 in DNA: TGTGCCAGCAGCGAGACTACAGGGTTTTTATATCTGTTTTTT.

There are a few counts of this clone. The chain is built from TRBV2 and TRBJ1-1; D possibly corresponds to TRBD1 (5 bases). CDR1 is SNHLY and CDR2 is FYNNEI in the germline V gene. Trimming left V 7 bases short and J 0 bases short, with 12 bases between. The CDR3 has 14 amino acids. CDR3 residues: CASKIQDMNTEAFF. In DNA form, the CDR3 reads TGTGCCAGCAAGATACAGGACATGAACACTGAAGCTTTCTTT.

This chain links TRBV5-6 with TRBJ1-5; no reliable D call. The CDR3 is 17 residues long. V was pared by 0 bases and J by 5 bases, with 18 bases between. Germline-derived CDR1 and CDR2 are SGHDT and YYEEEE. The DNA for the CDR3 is TGTGCCAGCAGCTTGGGCAGTCCTGCTTGGGGAGATCAGCCCCAGCATTTT. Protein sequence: CASSLGSPAWGDQPQHF.

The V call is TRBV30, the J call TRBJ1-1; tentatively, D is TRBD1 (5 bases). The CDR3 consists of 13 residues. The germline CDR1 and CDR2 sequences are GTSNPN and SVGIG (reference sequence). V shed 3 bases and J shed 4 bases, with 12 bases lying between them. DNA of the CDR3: TGTGCCTGGAGCGGGGGAGTCGCCACTGAAGCTTTCTTT. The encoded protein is CAWSGGVATEAFF.

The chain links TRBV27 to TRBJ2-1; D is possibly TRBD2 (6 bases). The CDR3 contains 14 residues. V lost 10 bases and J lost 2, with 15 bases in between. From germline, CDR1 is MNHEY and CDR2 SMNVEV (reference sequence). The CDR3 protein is CATSRVAAYNEQFF. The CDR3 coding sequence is TGTGCCACCTCTAGGGTAGCGGCCTACAATGAGCAGTTCTTC.